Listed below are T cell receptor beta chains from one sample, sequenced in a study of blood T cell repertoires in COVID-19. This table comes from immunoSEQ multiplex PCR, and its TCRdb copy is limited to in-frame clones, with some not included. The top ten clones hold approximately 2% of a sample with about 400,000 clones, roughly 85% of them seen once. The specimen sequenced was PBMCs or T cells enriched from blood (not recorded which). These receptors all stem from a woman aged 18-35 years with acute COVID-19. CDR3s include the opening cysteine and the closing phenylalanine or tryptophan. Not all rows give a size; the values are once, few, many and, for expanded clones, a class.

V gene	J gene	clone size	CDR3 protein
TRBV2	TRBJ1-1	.	CASRGDRNTEAFF
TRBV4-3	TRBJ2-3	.	CASSHARGGSDTQYF
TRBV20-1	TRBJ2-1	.	CSASFPSGSYNEQFF
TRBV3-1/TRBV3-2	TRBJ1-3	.	CASSQVRGAGNTIYF
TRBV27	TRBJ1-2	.	CASSNPGQDYGYTF
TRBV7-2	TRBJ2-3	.	CASSPSLREGPGDTQYF
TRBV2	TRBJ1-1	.	CARSREGTEAFF
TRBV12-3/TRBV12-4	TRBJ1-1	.	CASTSKLYEAFF
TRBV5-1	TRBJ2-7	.	CASRPIDRDSTEQYF
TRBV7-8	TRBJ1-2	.	CASSLTGTGTTGTF
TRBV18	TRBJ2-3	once	CASSPRGTSGPDTQYF
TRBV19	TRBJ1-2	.	CASATQGTLNYGYTF
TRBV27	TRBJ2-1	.	CASSLSWWQGALAGDNNEQFF
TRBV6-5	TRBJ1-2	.	CASSYYPGRHGYTF
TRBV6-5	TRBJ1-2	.	CASSKQDYGYTF
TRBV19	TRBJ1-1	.	CASRQGSTEAFF
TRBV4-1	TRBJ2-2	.	CASSQDLGELFF
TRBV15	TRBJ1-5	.	CATSRSPGISNQPQHF
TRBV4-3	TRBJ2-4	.	CASSQRSGPVNIQYF
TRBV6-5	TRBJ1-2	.	CASSPDSSYGYTF
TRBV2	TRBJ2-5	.	CASSYTWGLGETQYF
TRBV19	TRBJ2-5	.	CASSPGQAWETQYF
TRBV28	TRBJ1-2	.	CASSLRLGDNYGYTF
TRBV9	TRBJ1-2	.	CASSVEVSSTGYTF
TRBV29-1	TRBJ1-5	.	CSVGSSWDQPQHF
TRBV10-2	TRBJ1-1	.	CASRSGTEAFF
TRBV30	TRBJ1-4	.	CAWMRGEKLFF
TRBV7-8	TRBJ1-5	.	CASSSSRVSNQPQHF
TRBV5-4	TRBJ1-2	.	CASSYPGTGGATGYTF
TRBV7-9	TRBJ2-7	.	CASSSKLAAYEQYF
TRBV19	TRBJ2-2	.	CASSINPRPLSGELFF
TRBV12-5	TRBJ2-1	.	CASGLVVLAGGRKDNEQFF
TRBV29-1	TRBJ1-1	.	CSVNRATEAFF
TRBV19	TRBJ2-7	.	CAVSPGGSYEQYF
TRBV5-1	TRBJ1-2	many	CASSFQGGDYGYTF
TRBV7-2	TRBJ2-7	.	CASSSGFSHYEQYF
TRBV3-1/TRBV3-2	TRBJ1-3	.	CASSQGTGNTIYF
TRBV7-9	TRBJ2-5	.	CASSLYTGGRRETQYF
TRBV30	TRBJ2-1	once	CAWRLAGPYNEQFF
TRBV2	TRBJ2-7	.	CASSEDWSYEQYF
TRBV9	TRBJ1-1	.	CASSLSGSTEAFF